This T cell receptor (beta chain) was recorded in a study of esophageal squamous cell carcinoma under preoperative chemotherapy. Findings and caveats of the study: Peripheral T cells showed a significant TCR diversity increase after chemotherapy, unlike tumor-infiltrating lymphocytes.

TCRdb re-called the PCR reads with MiXCR, one entry per CDR3 protein. The sample has approximately 20,000 distinct CDR3 sequences, around 42% seen once. Concerning this clonotype itself: What it binds is not known.

The time point denotes: after preoperative PTX-NDP chemotherapy. Patients received paclitaxel-nedaplatin as preoperative chemotherapy before surgery. The germline gives CDR1 DFQATT, CDR2 SNEGSKA (reference sequence). The CDR3 has 14 residues. V lost 0 bases to trimming and J lost 7 bases, with 15 bases between them. Sampling took place from a patient given preoperative chemotherapy. The rearrangement uses TRBV20-1 and TRBJ2-5; D not certain. The clonotype was recovered from a human donor with esophageal squamous cell carcinoma. The donor label of this sample is uncertain. CDR3 sequence (DNA): TGCAGTGCTAGAGATCCCGATCGGGTCAGGACCCAGTACTTC. Its protein is CSARDPDRVRTQYF.